This T cell receptor (beta chain) was sequenced during a study of glioma-infiltrating T cells. On the study more broadly: Before surgery, glioma patients received dexamethasone for at most six days.

A note on this clonotype: The antigen is not known.

Germline V lookup: CDR1 MDHEN, CDR2 SYDVKM. V lost 6 bases and J lost 2; bases outside the gene matches: 4. CDR3 length equals 15 residues. Notes on the study in general: Above-expected tissue-blood divergence occurred in all gliomas, most in low-grade ones. Shared blood CDR3 signature motifs marked patients with low tissue-blood divergence.

TCR alpha and beta CDR3 regions were amplified from RNA using iRepertoire nested multiplex PCR. TCRdb used MiXCR to reprocess the multiplex PCR reads, holding one entry per CDR3 protein. The sample yields 300,000 to 450,000 distinct CDR3 sequences, more than 35% seen once. This chain connects TRBV28 to TRBJ2-1, with 10 nucleotides matching TRBD2. Sequencing was performed on glioma tissue, nonneoplastic brain tissue, or PBMCs (not recorded which). The source of this sequence is a human donor with low-grade glioma or glioblastoma, undergoing nonglioma brain surgery, or in good health (not recorded which). CDR3 region: CASRLGLAAYNEQFF. In DNA, the CDR3 is TGTGCCAGCAGGCTCGGACTAGCGGCCTACAATGAGCAGTTCTTC.